The present TCR beta chain was sequenced within a study of cytomegalovirus exposure and HLA in healthy donors. Concerning this clone: The antigen remains undetermined.

With 7 bases removed from V and 0 bases from J, the gap between germline ends came to 16 bases. This CDR3 spans 17 amino acids. The germline CDR1 and CDR2 sequences are SNHLY and FYNNEI. Study results and limitations: The study designated 150 to 200 TCR beta chains cytomegalovirus-associated.

The repertoire was sequenced with immunoSEQ multiplex PCR; TCRdb's copy has only in-frame clones and lacks some. Of roughly 300,000 clones listed, 85% to 90% are singletons. This rearrangement joins TRBV2 to TRBJ1-6; TRBD1 might be the D (5 bases). Sequencing input: PBMCs. The origin of this receptor is a woman under 30 in good health and CMV-seronegative. CDR3 in DNA: TGTGCCAGCACCAAATCCCAGGGTTTCTCCTATAATTCACCCCTCCACTTT. It yields the protein CASTKSQGFSYNSPLHF.